Shown below are 20 T cell receptor beta chains from a single sample sequenced in a study of vaccination and CD4 T cells after COVID-19. Using its own MiXCR run on the PCR reads, TCRdb lists one record per CDR3 protein. The sample has around 31,000 distinct CDR3 sequences, around 49% seen once. Time point specified: late sampling 161 to 241 days after vaccination in a few convalescent patients. The sample was CD4+ T cells from blood, taken about 7 months after SARS-CoV-2 vaccination. These receptors were obtained from a human donor who had recovered from COVID-19.

This clonotype was observed a handful of times. V is TRBV27 and J is TRBJ2-7, with D possibly TRBD2 on 5 matching bases. Germline V gene lookup returns CDR1 MNHEY and CDR2 SMNVEV (reference sequence). Trimming took off 0 bases at V and 3 bases at J, with 15 bases between the two ends. The CDR3 totals 16 residues. The DNA of the CDR3 is TGTGCCAGCAGTTTATCGATCTTAGCGAGGAACTACGAGCAGTACTTC. Its translation: CASSLSILARNYEQYF.

V gene TRBV20-1 combines with J gene TRBJ2-3, with TRBD2 matching over 10 bases. CDR1 DFQATT and CDR2 SNEGSKA come from the germline V gene (reference sequence). V shed 4 bases, J shed 0 bases, and the junction held 13 bases outside the gene matches. The CDR3 is 18 amino acids. CDR3 amino acids: CSAIPLIGLAVSTDTQYF. The CDR3 DNA follows: TGCAGTGCTATACCTTTAATCGGACTAGCGGTTAGCACAGATACGCAGTATTTT.

The chain joins TRBV5-6 to TRBJ1-6, with TRBD1 matching over 9 bases. V was clipped by 4 bases and J by 10 bases; unmatched bases: 6. The CDR3 runs to 14 residues. Germline V CDR1 and CDR2: SGHDT, YYEEEE. This CDR3 reads CASSGTGGSSPLHF. The DNA of the CDR3 is TGTGCCAGCAGCGGAACAGGGGGCAGCTCACCCCTCCACTTT.

The V gene is TRBV4-1, the J gene TRBJ2-7; no firm D call. Germline assignment: CDR1 MGHRA and CDR2 YSYEKL. Trimming cost V 0 bases and J 3 bases, with 21 bases left between them. The CDR3 runs 18 residues. CDR3 nucleotides: TGCGCCAGCAGCCAAGATTCCGGCCGGGCATCCCCCCGCTACGAGCAGTACTTC. Encoded protein: CASSQDSGRASPRYEQYF.

This chain connects TRBV4-3 to TRBJ2-1; TRBD1 or TRBD2 may be the D gene (5 bases each). The CDR3 extends over 15 amino acids. The V end lost 1 base, the J end lost 6 bases, and 13 bases lay between the germline ends. Per germline, CDR1 LGHNA and CDR2 YSLEER. The CDR3: CASSQGAGSGNEQFF. The CDR3 DNA reads TGCGCCAGCAGCCAAGGGGCAGGGAGTGGCAATGAGCAGTTCTTC.

V and J are TRBV27 and TRBJ2-7; D gene unclear. V lost 2 bases and J lost 0, with 8 bases in between. CDR1 MNHEY and CDR2 SMNVEV come from the germline V gene (reference sequence). The CDR3 is 14 amino acids. CDR3 nucleotides: TGTGCCAGCAGTTTAGAGTGGAGCTCCTACGAGCAGTACTTC. The encoded protein is CASSLEWSSYEQYF.

This sequence joins TRBV7-8 and TRBJ2-7; 8 positions agree with TRBD1. The CDR3 totals 15 residues. The germline CDR1 and CDR2 sequences are SGHVS and FQNEAQ. Germline trimming cut 4 bases from V and 5 bases from J; bases unmatched to any gene: 10. The CDR3 bases are TGTGCCAGCAGCTGGCGATCGGACAGGGCCCACGAGCAGTACTTC. Amino acids: CASSWRSDRAHEQYF.

This clonotype came up a few times. This sequence joins TRBV7-9 and TRBJ1-1, with D uncertain. This CDR3 contains 14 residues. The germline V gene has CDR1 SEHNR and CDR2 FQNEAQ (reference sequence). V gave up 0 bases and J gave up 1 base, with 6 bases separating them. The CDR3 is CASSLALGNTEAFF. CDR3 coding DNA: TGTGCCAGCAGCTTAGCCCTCGGGAACACTGAAGCTTTCTTT.

V usage is TRBV10-3 and J usage is TRBJ2-2, with a possible D match to TRBD2 (6 bases). Deletions cut 7 bases from V and 1 base from J, with 10 bases between. CDR1 and CDR2 from the germline V gene are ENHRY and SYGVKD. CDR3 size: 14 residues. The DNA for the CDR3 is TGTGCCATCATGGAGCGGGTGAACACCGGGGAGCTGTTTTTT. Its protein is CAIMERVNTGELFF.

V usage is TRBV19 and J usage is TRBJ2-3; 12 bases line up with TRBD2. The CDR3 runs to 16 residues. Germline CDR1 LNHDA, CDR2 SQIVND (reference sequence). Germline trimming cut 5 bases from V and 2 bases from J; bases unmatched to any gene: 5. The CDR3 DNA reads as TGTGCCAGTAGTGCGACTAGCGGGAGTGTCACAGATACGCAGTATTTT. Translated, it gives CASSATSGSVTDTQYF.

The rearrangement joins TRBV5-4 to TRBJ2-3, with a tentative D call TRBD2 (5 bases). V lost 0 bases and J 5 bases, leaving 13 bases between the germline ends. CDR3 length: 15 residues. Germline values: CDR1 SGHNT, CDR2 YYREEE (reference sequence). In nucleotides, the CDR3 is TGTGCCAGCAGCTTGGCCACGGGAACGGGAGATACGCAGTATTTT. Translated: CASSLATGTGDTQYF.

The CDR3 bases are TGTGCCAGCAGCACCCCGGGACTTTCCGGGCAGTTCTTC. Its protein product is CASSTPGLSGQFF. The chain employs TRBV12-3 or TRBV12-4 and TRBJ2-1, with D perhaps TRBD2 (6 bases). The CDR3 length is 13 residues. Trimming cost V 6 bases and J 12 bases, with 18 bases left between them.

The table lists this clonotype with a few counts. The chain uses TRBV7-8 and TRBJ2-2; D may be TRBD2 (6 bases). The ends were cut back, 3 bases at V and 6 bases at J, with 8 bases in the middle. Germline CDR1 SGHVS, CDR2 FQNEAQ. The CDR3 is made up of 13 amino acids. The CDR3 here is CASSFRGSGELFF. CDR3 nucleotide sequence: TGTGCCAGCAGCTTTCGGGGGTCCGGGGAGCTGTTTTTT.

The rearrangement joins TRBV21-1 to TRBJ2-1; whether TRBD2, the table's D call, matches the DNA was not checked. TRBV21-1 represents a pseudogene. The CDR3 is 15 residues long. The CDR3 region is CASPTGLAGSDEQFF. DNA of the CDR3: TGTGCCAGTCCGACGGGACTAGCGGGTAGCGATGAGCAGTTCTTC.

In the case of this clonotype: At one end the junction does not follow the germline gene, possibly because of a read error. The V and J genes are TRBV28 and TRBJ2-2; 7 positions agree with TRBD2. CDR1 is MDHEN and CDR2 is SYDVKM in the germline V gene. The CDR3 is made up of 18 amino acids. For the CDR3, the DNA is TGTGCCAGCAGCCCATTCGGGGGGTCAGCCTCGAACACCGGGGAGCTGCTTTTT. It translates to CASSPFGGSASNTGELLF. The variable domain in full, completed from reference TRBV28 and TRBJ2-2, reads DVKVTQSSRYLVKRTGEKVFLECVQDMDHENMFWYRQDPGLGLRLIYFSYDVKMKEKGDIPEGYSVSREKKERFSLILESASTNQTSMYLCASSPFGGSASNTGELLFGEGSRLTVL.

This clonotype was detected once. V gene TRBV7-2 combines with J gene TRBJ2-5, with TRBD2 matching over 8 bases. CDR3 length equals 16 residues. Germline lookup yields CDR1 SGHTA and CDR2 FQGNSA. Trimming removed 2 bases from V and 3 bases from J; junction bases left unmatched: 8. The CDR3 DNA is TGTGCCAGCAGCTTATCAGCGGGAGAATTTAAAGAGACCCAGTACTTC. Protein product: CASSLSAGEFKETQYF. The whole variable domain, remainder taken from reference TRBV7-2 and TRBJ2-5, is GAGVSQSPSNKVTEKGKDVELRCDPISGHTALYWYRQSLGQGLEFLIYFQGNSAPDKSGLPSDRFSAERTGGSVSTLTIQRTQQEDSAVYLCASSLSAGEFKETQYFGPGTRLLVL.

J is TRBJ2-7 and V is TRBV27, with D unresolved. The ends were cut back, 7 bases at V and 3 bases at J, with 19 bases in the middle. This CDR3 contains 15 residues. The V gene's germline CDR1 is MNHEY and CDR2 SMNVEV (reference sequence). CDR3 sequence: CASTPRKGISYEQYF. Written as DNA, the CDR3 is TGTGCCAGCACCCCCCGGAAAGGGATAAGCTACGAGCAGTACTTC.

The chain couples TRBV7-9 to TRBJ1-2; D is possibly TRBD1 (5 bases). The CDR3 extends over 13 amino acids. Germline V lookup: CDR1 SEHNR, CDR2 FQNEAQ (reference sequence). V was cut by 3 bases and J by 7 bases, with 12 bases left in between. The CDR3 loop reads CASSLVGVGGYTF. In nucleotides, the CDR3 is TGTGCCAGCAGCTTGGTAGGGGTCGGTGGCTACACCTTC.

V gene TRBV14 combines with J gene TRBJ2-5; D is undetermined. V was pared by 1 base and J by 5 bases, with 11 bases between. Germline CDR1 and CDR2: SGHDN and FVKESK. The CDR3 runs 14 residues. DNA of the CDR3: TGTGCCAGCAGCCAAGTTCCTAGATTGGAGACCCAGTACTTC. It is translated as CASSQVPRLETQYF.

This chain links TRBV20-1 with TRBJ2-5; perhaps TRBD1 as D (5 bases). Trimming took off 4 bases at V and 1 base at J, with 19 bases between the two ends. CDR1 and CDR2 (germline): DFQATT, SNEGSKA (reference sequence). This CDR3 has 16 amino acids. The CDR3 region is CSAKIRQLRLQETQYF. The CDR3 DNA sequence: TGCAGTGCTAAAATCCGACAGCTTCGACTCCAAGAGACCCAGTACTTC.